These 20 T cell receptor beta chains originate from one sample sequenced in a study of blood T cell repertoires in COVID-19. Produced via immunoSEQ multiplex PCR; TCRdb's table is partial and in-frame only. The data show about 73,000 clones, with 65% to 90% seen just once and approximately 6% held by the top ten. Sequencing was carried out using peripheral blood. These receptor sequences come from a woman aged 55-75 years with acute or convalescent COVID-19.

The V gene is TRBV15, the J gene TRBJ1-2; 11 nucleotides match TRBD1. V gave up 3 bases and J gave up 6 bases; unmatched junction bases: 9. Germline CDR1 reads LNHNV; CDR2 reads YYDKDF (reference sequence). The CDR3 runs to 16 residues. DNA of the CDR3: TGTGCCACCAGCAGGCCCCTGGGACAGGGGGAGAATGGCTACACCTTC. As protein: CATSRPLGQGENGYTF.

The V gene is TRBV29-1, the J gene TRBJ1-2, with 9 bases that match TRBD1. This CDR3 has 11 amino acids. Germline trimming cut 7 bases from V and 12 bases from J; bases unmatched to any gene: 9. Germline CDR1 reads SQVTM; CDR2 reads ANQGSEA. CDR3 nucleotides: TGCAGCGCTGGGGGTTGGACAGGGGACACCTTC. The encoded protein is CSAGGWTGDTF.

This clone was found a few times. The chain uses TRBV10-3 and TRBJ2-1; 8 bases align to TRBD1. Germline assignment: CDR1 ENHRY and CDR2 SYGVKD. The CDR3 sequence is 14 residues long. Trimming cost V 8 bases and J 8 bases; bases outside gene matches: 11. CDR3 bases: TGTGCCATCGCGACAGGGGCCCTAAGGGATGAGCAGTTCTTC. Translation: CAIATGALRDEQFF.

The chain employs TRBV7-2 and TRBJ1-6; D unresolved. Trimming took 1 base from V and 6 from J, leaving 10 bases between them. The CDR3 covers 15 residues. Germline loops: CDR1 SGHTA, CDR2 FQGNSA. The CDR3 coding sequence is TGTGCCAGCAGCTTAGTGGGCGCAGTTAATTCACCCCTCCACTTT. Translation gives CASSLVGAVNSPLHF.

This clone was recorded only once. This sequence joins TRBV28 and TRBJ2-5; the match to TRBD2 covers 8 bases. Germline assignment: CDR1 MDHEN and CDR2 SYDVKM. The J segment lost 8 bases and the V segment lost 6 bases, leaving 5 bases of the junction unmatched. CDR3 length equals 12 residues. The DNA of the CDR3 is TGTGCCAGCAGCATGACTAGCGTCACCCAGTACTTC. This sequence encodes CASSMTSVTQYF.

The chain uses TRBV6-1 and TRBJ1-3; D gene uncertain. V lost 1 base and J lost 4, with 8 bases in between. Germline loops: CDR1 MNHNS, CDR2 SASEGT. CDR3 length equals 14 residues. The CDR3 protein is CASSEVPEGNTIYF. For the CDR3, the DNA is TGTGCCAGCAGTGAAGTCCCAGAAGGAAACACCATATATTTT.

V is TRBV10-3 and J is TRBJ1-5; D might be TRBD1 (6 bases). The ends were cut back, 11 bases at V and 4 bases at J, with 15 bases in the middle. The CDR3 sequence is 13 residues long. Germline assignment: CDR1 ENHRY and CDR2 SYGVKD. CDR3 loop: CAAGAEPNQPQHF. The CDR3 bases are TGTGCCGCGGGGGCAGAACCGAATCAGCCCCAGCATTTT.

The CDR3 loop is CASSFEGPTQYF. The CDR3 DNA reads TGCGCCAGCAGCTTTGAGGGTCCAACCCAGTACTTC. This chain uses TRBV5-1 with TRBJ2-5; D might be TRBD2 (5 bases). CDR3 length: 12 amino acids. CDR1 is SGHRS, CDR2 YFSETQ, per germline. Trimming removed 2 bases from V and 8 bases from J, with 10 bases in between.

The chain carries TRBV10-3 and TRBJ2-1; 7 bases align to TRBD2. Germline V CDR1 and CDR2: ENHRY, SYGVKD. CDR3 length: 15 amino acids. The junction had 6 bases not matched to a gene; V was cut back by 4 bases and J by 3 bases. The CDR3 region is CAISGGGEDYNEQFF. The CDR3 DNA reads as TGTGCCATCAGTGGTGGGGGGGAGGACTACAATGAGCAGTTCTTC.

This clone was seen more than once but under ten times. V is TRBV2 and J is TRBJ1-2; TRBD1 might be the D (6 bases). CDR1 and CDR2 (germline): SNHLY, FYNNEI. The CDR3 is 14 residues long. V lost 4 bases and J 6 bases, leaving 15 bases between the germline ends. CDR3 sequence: CASSAAGGLDGYTF. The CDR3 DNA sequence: TGTGCCAGCAGTGCCGCGGGGGGCCTGGATGGCTACACCTTC.

The CDR3 is CASTGRGESEGYTF. CDR3 coding DNA: TGTGCCAGCACGGGCAGGGGCGAGTCGGAGGGCTACACCTTC. The V gene is TRBV6-5, the J gene TRBJ1-2; a possible D gene is TRBD1 (6 bases). V was trimmed by 7 bases and J by 8 bases, leaving 20 bases between them. Looked up from germline, CDR1 is MNHEY and CDR2 is SVGAGI. This CDR3 contains 14 residues.

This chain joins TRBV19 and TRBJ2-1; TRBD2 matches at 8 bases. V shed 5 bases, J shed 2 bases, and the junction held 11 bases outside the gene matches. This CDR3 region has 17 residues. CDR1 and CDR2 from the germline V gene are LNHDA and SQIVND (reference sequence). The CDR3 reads CASSLWTSRVAYNEQFF. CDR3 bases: TGTGCCAGTAGTCTATGGACTAGCCGGGTCGCCTACAATGAGCAGTTCTTC.

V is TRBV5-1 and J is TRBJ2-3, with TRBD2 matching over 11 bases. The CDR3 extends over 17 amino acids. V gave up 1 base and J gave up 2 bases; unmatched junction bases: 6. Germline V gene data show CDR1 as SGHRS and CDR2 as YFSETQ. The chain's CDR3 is CASSLRVAGGLTDTQYF. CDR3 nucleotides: TGCGCCAGCAGCTTGAGGGTAGCGGGGGGGCTCACAGATACGCAGTATTTT.

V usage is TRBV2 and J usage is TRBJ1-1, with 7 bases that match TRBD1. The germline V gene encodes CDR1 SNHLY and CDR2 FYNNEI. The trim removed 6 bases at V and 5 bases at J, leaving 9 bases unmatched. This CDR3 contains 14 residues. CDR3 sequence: CASSYLNRGTEAFF. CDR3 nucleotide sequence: TGTGCCAGCAGCTACCTTAACAGGGGAACTGAAGCTTTCTTT.

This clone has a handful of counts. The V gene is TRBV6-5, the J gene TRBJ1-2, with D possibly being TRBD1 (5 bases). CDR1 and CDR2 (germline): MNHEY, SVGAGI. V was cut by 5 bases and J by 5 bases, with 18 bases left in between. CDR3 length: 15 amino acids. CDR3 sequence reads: CASSLGRVGVYGYTF. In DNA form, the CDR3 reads TGTGCCAGCAGTCTCGGCAGGGTTGGGGTGTATGGCTACACCTTC.

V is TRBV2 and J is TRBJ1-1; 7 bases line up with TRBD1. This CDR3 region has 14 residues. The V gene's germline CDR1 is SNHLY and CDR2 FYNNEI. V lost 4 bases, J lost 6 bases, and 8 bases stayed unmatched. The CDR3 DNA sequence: TGTGCCAGCAGTGGGGCCGGGACAGAGGCTGAAGCTTTCTTT. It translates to CASSGAGTEAEAFF.

The CDR3 sequence: CASSTGQSWGGQPQHF. The CDR3 nucleotides read TGTGCCAGTAGTACGGGACAGTCCTGGGGCGGTCAGCCCCAGCATTTT. The chain employs TRBV19 and TRBJ1-5; TRBD1 agrees at 7 bases. The CDR3 extends over 16 amino acids. Looked up from germline, CDR1 is LNHDA and CDR2 is SQIVND (reference sequence). Losses at the gene ends were 4 bases for V and 6 bases for J; bases not matched to a gene: 12.

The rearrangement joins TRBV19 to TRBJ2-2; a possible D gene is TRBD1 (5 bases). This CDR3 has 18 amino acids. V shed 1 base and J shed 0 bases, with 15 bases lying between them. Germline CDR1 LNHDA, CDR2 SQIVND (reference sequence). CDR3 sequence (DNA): TGTGCCAGTAGTATAGGCCCCCCAGGGTCGGCGAACACCGGGGAGCTGTTTTTT. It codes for CASSIGPPGSANTGELFF.

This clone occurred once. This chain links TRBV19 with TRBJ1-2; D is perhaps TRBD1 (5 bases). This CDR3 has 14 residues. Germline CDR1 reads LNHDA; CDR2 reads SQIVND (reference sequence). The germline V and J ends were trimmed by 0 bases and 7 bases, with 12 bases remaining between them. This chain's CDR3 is CASSIEGRATGYTF. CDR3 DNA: TGTGCCAGTAGTATAGAGGGCAGGGCAACTGGCTACACCTTC.

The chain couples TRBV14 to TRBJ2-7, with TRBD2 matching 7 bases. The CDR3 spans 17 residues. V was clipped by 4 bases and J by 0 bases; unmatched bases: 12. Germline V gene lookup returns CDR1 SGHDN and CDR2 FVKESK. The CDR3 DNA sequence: TGTGCCAGCAGCCTAACAGTACTGGCGGGGGTCTCCTACGAGCAGTACTTC. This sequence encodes CASSLTVLAGVSYEQYF.